This TCR beta chain was found in a study of early T cells in non-severe SARS-CoV-2 infection. Germline V CDR1 and CDR2: MRHNA, SNTAGT. This CDR3 is 16 amino acids long. Deletions cut 2 bases from V and 0 bases from J, with 8 bases between. This clonotype was detected many times. Each CDR3 protein is one row after TCRdb ran MiXCR on the 5' RACE reads. The sample shows more than 85,000 distinct CDR3 sequences, around 17% of them seen only once. The sample taken for sequencing was whole blood. The source is an adult who was a healthcare worker with PCR-confirmed SARS-CoV-2 infection or an uninfected control (not recorded which). This chain links TRBV6-4 with TRBJ2-6; D not resolved. The CDR3 protein is CASSDQEYSGANVLTF. Here the CDR3 DNA reads TGTGCCAGCAGTGACCAGGAATACTCTGGGGCCAACGTCCTGACTTTC.